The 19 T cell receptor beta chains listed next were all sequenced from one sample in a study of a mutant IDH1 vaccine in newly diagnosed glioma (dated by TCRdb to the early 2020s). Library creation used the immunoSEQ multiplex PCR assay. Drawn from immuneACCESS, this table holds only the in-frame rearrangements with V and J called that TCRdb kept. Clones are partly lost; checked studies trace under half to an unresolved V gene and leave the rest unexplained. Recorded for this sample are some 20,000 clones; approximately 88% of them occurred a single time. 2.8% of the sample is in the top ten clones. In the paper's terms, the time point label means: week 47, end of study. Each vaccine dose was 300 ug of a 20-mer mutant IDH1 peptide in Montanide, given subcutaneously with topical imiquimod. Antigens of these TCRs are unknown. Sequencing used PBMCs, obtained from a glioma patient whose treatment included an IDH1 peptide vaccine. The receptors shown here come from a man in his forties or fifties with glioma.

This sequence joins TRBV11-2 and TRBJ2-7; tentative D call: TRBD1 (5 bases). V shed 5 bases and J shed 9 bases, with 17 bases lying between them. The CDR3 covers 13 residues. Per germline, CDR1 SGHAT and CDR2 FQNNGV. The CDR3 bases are TGTGCCAGCAGCCCTCTCCGGCAGGGCGGGCAGTACTTC. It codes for CASSPLRQGGQYF.

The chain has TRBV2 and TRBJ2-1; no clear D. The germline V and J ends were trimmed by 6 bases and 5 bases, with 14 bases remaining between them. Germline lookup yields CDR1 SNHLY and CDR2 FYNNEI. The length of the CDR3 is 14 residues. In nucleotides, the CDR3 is TGTGCCAGCAGCCGCGCCGACTCGAACAATGAGCAGTTCTTC. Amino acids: CASSRADSNNEQFF.

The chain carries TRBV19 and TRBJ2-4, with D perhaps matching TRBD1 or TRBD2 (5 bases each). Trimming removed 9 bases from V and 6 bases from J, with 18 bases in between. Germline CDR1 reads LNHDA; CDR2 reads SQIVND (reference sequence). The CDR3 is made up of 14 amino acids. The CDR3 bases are TGTGCCAGCGATGAGGGGCGCGGTCCAAACATTCAGTACTTC. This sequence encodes CASDEGRGPNIQYF.

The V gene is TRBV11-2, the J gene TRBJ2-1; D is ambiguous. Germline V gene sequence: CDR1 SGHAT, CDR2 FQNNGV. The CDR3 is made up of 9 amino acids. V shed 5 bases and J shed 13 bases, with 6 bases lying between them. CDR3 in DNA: TGTGCCAGCAGCGCAAGTCAGTTCTTC. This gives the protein CASSASQFF. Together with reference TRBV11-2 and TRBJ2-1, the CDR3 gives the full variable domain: EAGVAQSPRYKIIEKRQSVAFWCNPISGHATLYWYQQILGQGPKLLIQFQNNGVVDDSQLPKDRFSAERLKGVDSTLKIQPAKLEDSAVYLCASSASQFFGPGTRLTVL.

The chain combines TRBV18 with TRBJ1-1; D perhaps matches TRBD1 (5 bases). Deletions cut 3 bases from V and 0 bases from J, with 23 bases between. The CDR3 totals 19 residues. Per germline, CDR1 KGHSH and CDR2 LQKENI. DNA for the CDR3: TGTGCCAGCTCACCCAGGGTTCCTAGTGACCTACCTATGAACACTGAAGCTTTCTTT. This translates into CASSPRVPSDLPMNTEAFF.

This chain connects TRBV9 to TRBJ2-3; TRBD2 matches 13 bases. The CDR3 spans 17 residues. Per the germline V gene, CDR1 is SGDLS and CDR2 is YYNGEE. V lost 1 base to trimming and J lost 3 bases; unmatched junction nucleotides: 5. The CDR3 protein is CASSVRGLAGRTDTQYF. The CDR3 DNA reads TGTGCCAGCAGCGTAAGGGGACTAGCGGGAAGGACAGATACGCAGTATTTT.

The CDR3 reads CASSKPGQGPYEQYF. The CDR3 coding sequence is TGTGCCAGCAGTAAACCGGGACAGGGTCCCTACGAGCAGTACTTC. J is TRBJ2-7 and V is TRBV6-5; 9 bases agree with TRBD1. In germline, CDR1 is MNHEY, CDR2 SVGAGI. The CDR3 runs to 15 residues. V trimming: 5 bases; J trimming: 2 bases; junction bases outside the gene matches: 7.

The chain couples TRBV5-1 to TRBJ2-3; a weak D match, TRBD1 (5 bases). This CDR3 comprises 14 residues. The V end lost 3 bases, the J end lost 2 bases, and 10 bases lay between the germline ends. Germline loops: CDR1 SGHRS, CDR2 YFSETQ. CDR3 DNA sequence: TGCGCCAGCAGCTACAGGCTTATCACAGATACGCAGTATTTT. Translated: CASSYRLITDTQYF. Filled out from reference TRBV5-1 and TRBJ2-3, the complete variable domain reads KAGVTQTPRYLIKTRGQQVTLSCSPISGHRSVSWYQQTPGQGLQFLFEYFSETQRNKGNFPGRFSGRQFSNSRSEMNVSTLELGDSALYLCASSYRLITDTQYFGPGTRLTVL.

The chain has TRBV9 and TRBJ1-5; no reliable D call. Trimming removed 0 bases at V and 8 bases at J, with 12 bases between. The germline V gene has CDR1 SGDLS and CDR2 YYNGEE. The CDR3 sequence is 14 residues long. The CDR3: CASSVAAGPKPQHF. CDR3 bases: TGTGCCAGCAGCGTAGCCGCCGGGCCCAAGCCCCAGCATTTT. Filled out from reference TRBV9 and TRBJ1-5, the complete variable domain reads DSGVTQTPKHLITATGQRVTLRCSPRSGDLSVYWYQQSLDQGLQFLIQYYNGEERAKGNILERFSAQQFPDLHSELNLSSLELGDSALYFCASSVAAGPKPQHFGDGTRLSIL.

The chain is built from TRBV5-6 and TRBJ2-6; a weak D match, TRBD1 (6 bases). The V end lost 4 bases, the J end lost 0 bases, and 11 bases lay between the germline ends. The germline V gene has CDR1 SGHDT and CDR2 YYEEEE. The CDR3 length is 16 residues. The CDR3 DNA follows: TGTGCCAGCAGCCTAAACAGGGTCTCTGGGGCCAACGTCCTGACTTTC. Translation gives CASSLNRVSGANVLTF.

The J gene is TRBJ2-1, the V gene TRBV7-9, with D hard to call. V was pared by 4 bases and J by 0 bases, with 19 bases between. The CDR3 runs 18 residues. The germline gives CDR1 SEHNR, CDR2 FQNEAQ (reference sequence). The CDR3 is CASSSTRLFLSSYNEQFF. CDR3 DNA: TGTGCCAGCAGCTCGACCAGACTTTTCCTAAGCTCCTACAATGAGCAGTTCTTC.

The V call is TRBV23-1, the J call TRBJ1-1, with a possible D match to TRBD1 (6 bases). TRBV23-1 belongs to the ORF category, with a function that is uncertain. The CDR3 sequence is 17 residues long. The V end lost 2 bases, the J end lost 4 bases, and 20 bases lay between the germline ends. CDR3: CASSQPNQRQVGTEAFF. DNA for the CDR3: TGCGCCAGCAGTCAACCTAACCAAAGACAGGTAGGCACTGAAGCTTTCTTT.

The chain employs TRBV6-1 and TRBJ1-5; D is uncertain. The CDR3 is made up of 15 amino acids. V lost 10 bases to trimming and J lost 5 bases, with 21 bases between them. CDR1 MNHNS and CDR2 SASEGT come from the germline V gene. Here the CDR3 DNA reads TGTGCCATCGGCCCCCCCCCGGAAAGGGATCAGCCCCAGCATTTT. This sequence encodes CAIGPPPERDQPQHF.

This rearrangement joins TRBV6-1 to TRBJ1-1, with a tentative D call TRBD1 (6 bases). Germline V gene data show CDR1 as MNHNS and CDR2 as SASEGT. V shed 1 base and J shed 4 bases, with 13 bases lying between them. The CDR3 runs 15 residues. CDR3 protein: CASSEGSAGVTEAFF. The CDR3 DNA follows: TGTGCCAGCAGTGAAGGCTCGGCAGGGGTCACTGAAGCTTTCTTT.

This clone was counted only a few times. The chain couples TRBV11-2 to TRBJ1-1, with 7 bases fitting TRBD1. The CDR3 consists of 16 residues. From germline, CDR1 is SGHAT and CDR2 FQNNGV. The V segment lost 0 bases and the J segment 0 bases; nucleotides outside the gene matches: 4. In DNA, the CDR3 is TGTGCCAGCAGCTTAGAATGGGGACAGATGAACACTGAAGCTTTCTTT. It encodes CASSLEWGQMNTEAFF.

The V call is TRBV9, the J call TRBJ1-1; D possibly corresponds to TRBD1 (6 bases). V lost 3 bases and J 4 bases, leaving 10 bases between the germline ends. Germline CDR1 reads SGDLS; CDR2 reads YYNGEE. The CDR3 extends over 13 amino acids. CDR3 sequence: CASSATGATEAFF. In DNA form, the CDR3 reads TGTGCCAGCAGCGCCACGGGGGCCACTGAAGCTTTCTTT.

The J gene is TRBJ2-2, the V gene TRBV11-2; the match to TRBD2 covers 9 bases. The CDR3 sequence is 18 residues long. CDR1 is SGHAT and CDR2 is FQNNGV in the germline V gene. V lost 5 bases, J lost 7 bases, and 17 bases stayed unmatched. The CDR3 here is CASSPKLAGLPNGGELFF. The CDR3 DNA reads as TGTGCCAGCAGCCCAAAGCTAGCGGGACTACCTAATGGCGGGGAGCTGTTTTTT.

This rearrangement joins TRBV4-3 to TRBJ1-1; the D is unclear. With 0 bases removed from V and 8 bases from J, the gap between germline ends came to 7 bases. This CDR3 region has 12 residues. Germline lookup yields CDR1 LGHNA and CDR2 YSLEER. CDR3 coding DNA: TGCGCCAGCAGCCAAGAACTCGGGGAAGCTTTCTTT. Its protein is CASSQELGEAFF.

Here the CDR3 DNA reads TGCGCCAGCAGCCAGCGTAAGGGCGGCGAGCAGTACTTC. The encoded protein is CASSQRKGGEQYF. The chain couples TRBV4-1 to TRBJ2-7; D is uncertain. The CDR3 consists of 13 residues. Germline CDR1 is MGHRA and CDR2 is YSYEKL. The V end lost 3 bases, the J end lost 6 bases, and 12 bases lay between the germline ends.